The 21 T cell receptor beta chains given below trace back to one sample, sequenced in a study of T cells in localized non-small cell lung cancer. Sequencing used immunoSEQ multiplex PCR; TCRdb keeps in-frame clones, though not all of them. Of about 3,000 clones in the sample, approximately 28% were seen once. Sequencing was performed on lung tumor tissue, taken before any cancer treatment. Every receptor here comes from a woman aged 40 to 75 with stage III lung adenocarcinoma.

The CDR3 is CATSRAGAGANVLTF. CDR3 nucleotide sequence: TGTGCCACCAGCAGAGCGGGGGCTGGGGCCAACGTCCTGACTTTC. V is TRBV15 and J is TRBJ2-6, with D tentatively TRBD2 (6 bases). The CDR3 length is 15 residues. Germline lookup yields CDR1 LNHNV and CDR2 YYDKDF (reference sequence). V lost 1 base, J lost 2 bases, and 6 bases lay in between.

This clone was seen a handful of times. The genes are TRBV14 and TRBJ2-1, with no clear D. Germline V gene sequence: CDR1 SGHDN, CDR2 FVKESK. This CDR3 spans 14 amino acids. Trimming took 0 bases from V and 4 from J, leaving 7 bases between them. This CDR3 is CASSQEEWYNEQFF. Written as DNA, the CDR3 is TGTGCCAGCAGCCAAGAAGAATGGTACAATGAGCAGTTCTTC.

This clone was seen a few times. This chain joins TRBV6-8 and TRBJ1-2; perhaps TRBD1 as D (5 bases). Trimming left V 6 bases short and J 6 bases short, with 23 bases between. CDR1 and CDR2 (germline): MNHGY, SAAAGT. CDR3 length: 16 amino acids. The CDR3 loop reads CASSSYSGTFGHGYTF. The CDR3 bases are TGTGCCAGCAGCTCTTATTCCGGGACCTTTGGCCATGGCTACACCTTC.

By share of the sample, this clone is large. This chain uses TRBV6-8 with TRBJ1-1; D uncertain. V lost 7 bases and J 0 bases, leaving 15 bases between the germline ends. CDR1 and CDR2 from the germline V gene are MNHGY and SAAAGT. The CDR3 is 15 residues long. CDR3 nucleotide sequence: TGTGCCAGCATTGCCCAAGCGTGGATGAACACTGAAGCTTTCTTT. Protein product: CASIAQAWMNTEAFF.

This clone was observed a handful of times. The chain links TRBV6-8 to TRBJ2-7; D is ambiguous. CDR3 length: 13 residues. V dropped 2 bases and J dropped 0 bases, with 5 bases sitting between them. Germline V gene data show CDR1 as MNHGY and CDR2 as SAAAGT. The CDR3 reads CASSYRSSYEQYF. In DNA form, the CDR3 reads TGTGCCAGCAGTTACCGGAGCTCCTACGAGCAGTACTTC.

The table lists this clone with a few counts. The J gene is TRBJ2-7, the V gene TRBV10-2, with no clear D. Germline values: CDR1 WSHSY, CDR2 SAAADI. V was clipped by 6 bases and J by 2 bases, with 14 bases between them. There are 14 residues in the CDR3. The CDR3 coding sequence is TGCGCCAGCAGCTACCGGCCTTTCCCCTACGAGCAGTACTTC. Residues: CASSYRPFPYEQYF.

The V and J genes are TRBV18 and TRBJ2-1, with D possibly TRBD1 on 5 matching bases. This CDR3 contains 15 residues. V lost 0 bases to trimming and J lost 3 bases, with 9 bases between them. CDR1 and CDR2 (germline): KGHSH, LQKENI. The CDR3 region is CASSPPNRFYNEQFF. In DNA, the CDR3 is TGTGCCAGCTCACCACCCAACAGGTTCTACAATGAGCAGTTCTTC.

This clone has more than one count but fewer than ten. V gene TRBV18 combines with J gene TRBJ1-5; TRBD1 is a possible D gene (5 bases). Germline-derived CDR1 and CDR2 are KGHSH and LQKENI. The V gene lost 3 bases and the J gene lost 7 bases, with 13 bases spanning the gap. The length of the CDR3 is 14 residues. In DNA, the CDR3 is TGTGCCAGCTCACCTCAGGGCCGAGGGCAGCCCCAGCATTTT. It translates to CASSPQGRGQPQHF. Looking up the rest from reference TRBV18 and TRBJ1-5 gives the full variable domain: NAGVMQNPRHLVRRRGQEARLRCSPMKGHSHVYWYRQLPEEGLKFMVYLQKENIIDESGMPKERFSAEFPKEGPSILRIQQVVRGDSAAYFCASSPQGRGQPQHFGDGTRLSIL.

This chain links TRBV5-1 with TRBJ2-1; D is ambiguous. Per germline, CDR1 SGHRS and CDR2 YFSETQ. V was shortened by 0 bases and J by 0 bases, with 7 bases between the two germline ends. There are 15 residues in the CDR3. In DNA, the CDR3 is TGCGCCAGCAGCTTGGGGGGATTCTCCTACAATGAGCAGTTCTTC. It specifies CASSLGGFSYNEQFF. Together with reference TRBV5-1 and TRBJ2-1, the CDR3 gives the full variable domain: KAGVTQTPRYLIKTRGQQVTLSCSPISGHRSVSWYQQTPGQGLQFLFEYFSETQRNKGNFPGRFSGRQFSNSRSEMNVSTLELGDSALYLCASSLGGFSYNEQFFGPGTRLTVL.

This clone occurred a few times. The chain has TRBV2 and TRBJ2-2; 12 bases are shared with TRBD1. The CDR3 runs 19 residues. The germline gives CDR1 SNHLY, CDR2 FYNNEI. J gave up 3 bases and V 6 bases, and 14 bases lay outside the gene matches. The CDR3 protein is CASSTRSPGQGAYTGELFF. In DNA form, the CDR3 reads TGTGCCAGCAGCACACGATCCCCGGGACAGGGGGCATACACCGGGGAGCTGTTTTTT.

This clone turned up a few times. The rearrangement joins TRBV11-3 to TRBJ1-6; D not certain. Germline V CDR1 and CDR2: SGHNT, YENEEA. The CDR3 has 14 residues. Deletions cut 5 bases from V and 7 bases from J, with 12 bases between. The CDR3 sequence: CASSTGVENSPLHF. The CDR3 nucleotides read TGTGCCAGCAGCACCGGGGTAGAGAATTCACCCCTCCACTTT.

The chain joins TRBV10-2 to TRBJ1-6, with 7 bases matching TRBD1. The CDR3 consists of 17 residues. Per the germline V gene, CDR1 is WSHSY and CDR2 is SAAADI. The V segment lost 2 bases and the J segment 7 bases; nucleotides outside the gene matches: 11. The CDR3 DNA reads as TGCGCCAGCAGTGAGACTACCGGGACAGTAGGAAATTCACCCCTCCACTTT. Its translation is CASSETTGTVGNSPLHF.

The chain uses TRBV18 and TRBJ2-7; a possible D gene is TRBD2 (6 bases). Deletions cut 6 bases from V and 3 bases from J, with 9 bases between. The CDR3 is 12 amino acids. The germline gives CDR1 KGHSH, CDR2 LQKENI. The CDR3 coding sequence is TGTGCCAGCTCTCCCGGGGGCTACGAGCAGTACTTC. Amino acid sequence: CASSPGGYEQYF.

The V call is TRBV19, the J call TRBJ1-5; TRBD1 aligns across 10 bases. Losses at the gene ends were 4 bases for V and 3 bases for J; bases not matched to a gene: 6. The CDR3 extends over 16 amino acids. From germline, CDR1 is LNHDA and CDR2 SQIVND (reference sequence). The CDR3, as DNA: TGTGCCAGTAGTAGCCGAGGGACAGGGGACAATCAGCCCCAGCATTTT. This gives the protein CASSSRGTGDNQPQHF.

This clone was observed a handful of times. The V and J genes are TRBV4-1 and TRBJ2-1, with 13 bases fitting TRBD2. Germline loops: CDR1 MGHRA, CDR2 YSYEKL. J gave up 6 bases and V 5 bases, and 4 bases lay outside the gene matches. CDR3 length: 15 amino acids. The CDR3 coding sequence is TGCGCCAGCAGCGGAGGACTAGCGGGGGTCAATGAGCAGTTCTTC. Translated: CASSGGLAGVNEQFF.

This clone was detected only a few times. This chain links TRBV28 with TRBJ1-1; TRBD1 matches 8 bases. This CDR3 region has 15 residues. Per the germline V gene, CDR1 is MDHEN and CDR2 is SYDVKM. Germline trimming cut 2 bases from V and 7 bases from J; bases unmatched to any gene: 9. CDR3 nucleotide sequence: TGTGCCAGCAGTTTAGGAGGACAGGGAGGGATTGAAGCTTTCTTT. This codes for CASSLGGQGGIEAFF. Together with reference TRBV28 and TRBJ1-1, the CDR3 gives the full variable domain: DVKVTQSSRYLVKRTGEKVFLECVQDMDHENMFWYRQDPGLGLRLIYFSYDVKMKEKGDIPEGYSVSREKKERFSLILESASTNQTSMYLCASSLGGQGGIEAFFGQGTRLTVV.

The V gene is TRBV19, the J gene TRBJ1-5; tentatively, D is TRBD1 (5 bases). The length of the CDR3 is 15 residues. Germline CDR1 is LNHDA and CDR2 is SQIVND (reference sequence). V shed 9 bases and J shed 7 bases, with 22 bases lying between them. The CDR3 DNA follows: TGTGCCAGCCACAGCGTTGGGACTCCAAGGCAGCCCCAGCATTTT. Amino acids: CASHSVGTPRQPQHF.

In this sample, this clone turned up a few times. The CDR3 DNA is TGTGCCAGTAGTATAGACAGGACTCAGAACACTGAAGCTTTCTTT. Protein: CASSIDRTQNTEAFF. The gene calls are TRBV19 and TRBJ1-1; D unresolved. V gave up 0 bases and J gave up 1 base, with 9 bases separating them. This CDR3 is 15 amino acids long. Germline V gene sequence: CDR1 LNHDA, CDR2 SQIVND (reference sequence).

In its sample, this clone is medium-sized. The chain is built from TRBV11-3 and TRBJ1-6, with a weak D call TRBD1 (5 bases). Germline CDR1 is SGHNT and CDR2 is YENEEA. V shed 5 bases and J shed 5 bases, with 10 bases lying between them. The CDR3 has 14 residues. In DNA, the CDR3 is TGTGCCAGCAGCATGGGGACCAATAATTCACCCCTCCACTTT. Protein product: CASSMGTNNSPLHF.

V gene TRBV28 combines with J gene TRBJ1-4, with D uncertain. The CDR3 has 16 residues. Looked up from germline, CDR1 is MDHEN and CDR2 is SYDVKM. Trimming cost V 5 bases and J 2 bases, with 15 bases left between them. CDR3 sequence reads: CASSSMGDGTNEKLFF. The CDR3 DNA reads TGTGCCAGCAGTAGCATGGGCGACGGGACTAATGAAAAACTGTTTTTT.

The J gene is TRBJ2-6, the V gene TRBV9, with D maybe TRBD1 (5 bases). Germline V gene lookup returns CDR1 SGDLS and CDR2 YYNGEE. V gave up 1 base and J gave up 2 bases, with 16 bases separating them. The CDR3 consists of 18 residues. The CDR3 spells CASSVKQAPGPGANVLTF. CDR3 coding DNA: TGTGCCAGCAGCGTAAAACAGGCACCGGGCCCTGGGGCCAACGTCCTGACTTTC.